Given below is one T cell receptor (beta chain) in context. Its antigen is unknown. This entry belongs to a study of cytomegalovirus exposure and HLA in healthy donors. CDR1 is MNHNS, CDR2 SASEGT, per germline. With V trimmed by 6 bases and J by 1 base, 6 bases remained unmatched. CDR3 length: 15 residues. The PCR ran on 60 Vbeta and 13 Jbeta primers. Profiled with immunoSEQ multiplex PCR; TCRdb holds only in-frame clones, not every one. Here the sample spans about 190,000 clones, around 75% being singletons. Study outcomes and limitations: In a later analysis, TCR beta V- and J-gene trimming showed a link to a missense DCLRE1C variant.

Sequenced input: PBMCs. This clonotype was obtained from a woman in her 30s in good health and CMV-seropositive. This chain links TRBV6-1 with TRBJ1-1; 9 bases align to TRBD1. This CDR3 reads CASRRTGAANTEAFF. CDR3 DNA: TGTGCCAGCAGACGGACAGGGGCTGCGAACACTGAAGCTTTCTTT.